The clone carrying this T cell receptor beta chain was found once. The source of the sample is a study of shared clonotypes between healthy human individuals. There are 15 residues in the CDR3. Trimming left V 2 bases short and J 1 base short, with 9 bases between. Germline CDR1 and CDR2: SGHTA and FQGNSA. Across several immunoSEQ plates, the genomic DNA of each subset was split evenly. Some clones are missing from TCRdb's copy, which holds only in-frame ones; the method was immunoSEQ multiplex PCR. The sample carries 450,000 to 500,000 clones, almost 80% recorded once. The source material was PBMCs. This TCR derives from a woman aged 35 to 49 in good health. Some clones in this sample may be carry-over from other donors' samples. This rearrangement joins TRBV7-2 to TRBJ2-1; no clear D. This CDR3 is CASSLRGGSYNEQFF. CDR3 DNA sequence: TGTGCCAGCAGCTTACGTGGCGGTTCCTACAATGAGCAGTTCTTC.